This T cell receptor beta chain was captured by sequencing in a study of blood T cell repertoires in COVID-19. Background on the study: The United States, Italy and Spain supplied acute and convalescent COVID-19 samples.

This study enrolled people aged roughly 18 to 89 from about two dozen US geographic areas. Repertoires were generated with immunoSEQ multiplex PCR, while TCRdb's copy carries only in-frame clones and drops some. The sample yields a few hundred thousand clones, around nine tenths seen once. V lost 2 bases and J 5 bases, leaving 16 bases between the germline ends. CDR3 length equals 16 residues. Per the germline V gene, CDR1 is SGHRS and CDR2 is YFSETQ. Source material: PBMCs or T cells enriched from blood (not recorded which). The sequence was obtained from a woman in her 40s who had recovered from COVID-19. The rearrangement uses TRBV5-1 and TRBJ1-4; perhaps TRBD1 as D (6 bases). DNA for the CDR3: TGCGCCAGCAGCTTTAACCGGGACACTCCAAATGAAAAACTGTTTTTT. Translation: CASSFNRDTPNEKLFF. Drawing the rest from reference TRBV5-1 and TRBJ1-4, the complete variable domain is KAGVTQTPRYLIKTRGQQVTLSCSPISGHRSVSWYQQTPGQGLQFLFEYFSETQRNKGNFPGRFSGRQFSNSRSEMNVSTLELGDSALYLCASSFNRDTPNEKLFFGSGTQLSVL.